What follows are 8 T cell receptor beta chains derived from one specimen sequenced in a study of OX40 agonist ivuxolimab in advanced cancers. Assay: immunoSEQ multiplex PCR; the TCRdb copy retains only in-frame clones and omits some. The sample records 60,000 to 65,000 clones, 75% to 95% being singletons. The material was CD4+ or CD8+ T cells sorted from blood, obtained in a trial of the OX40 agonist ivuxolimab. These receptors all come from an adult with an advanced solid tumor such as melanoma, head and neck, liver or kidney cancer.

This clone was recorded only once. This chain joins TRBV9 and TRBJ2-3; 7 bases match TRBD1. The CDR3 spans 16 residues. V was clipped by 1 base and J by 0 bases; unmatched bases: 5. Germline V gene data show CDR1 as SGDLS and CDR2 as YYNGEE. The CDR3 sequence is CASSVLQGQSTDTQYF. The DNA of the CDR3 is TGTGCCAGCAGCGTACTACAGGGGCAAAGCACAGATACGCAGTATTTT.

As regards this clone: The DNA is left out, because the CDR3 cannot be placed on it with certainty; the CDR3 is given as TCRdb lists it. This chain links TRBV6-6 with TRBJ2-7. The CDR3 region is 14 residues in length, termini included. Per the germline V gene, CDR1 is MNHNY and CDR2 is SVGAGI (reference sequence). CDR3 in amino acids: CASSYFGAGHEQYF.

The rearrangement uses TRBV7-9 and TRBJ2-7; 14 bases fit TRBD2. The CDR3 has 16 amino acids. V shed 5 bases, J shed 2 bases, and the junction held 5 bases outside the gene matches. Per germline, CDR1 SEHNR and CDR2 FQNEAQ (reference sequence). The CDR3 coding sequence is TGTGCCAGCAGCCGCCCGGGACTAGCGGGAGCCTACGAGCAGTACTTC. It is translated as CASSRPGLAGAYEQYF.

The V call is TRBV28, the J call TRBJ2-2, with D tentatively TRBD1 (7 bases). Trimming removed 4 bases at V and 4 bases at J, with 13 bases between. The CDR3 is 15 amino acids. The germline V gene has CDR1 MDHEN and CDR2 SYDVKM. CDR3 residues: CASSYRQGGTGELFF. As DNA, the CDR3 is TGTGCCAGCAGTTATAGACAGGGAGGCACCGGGGAGCTGTTTTTT.

The chain couples TRBV5-5 to TRBJ2-7; D may be TRBD1 (6 bases). Trimming stripped 0 bases from V and 3 bases from J, with 10 bases between. The germline V gene has CDR1 SGHKS and CDR2 YYEKEE (reference sequence). CDR3 length equals 14 residues. The CDR3 region has the DNA TGTGCCAGCAGCTTGGGGGAAGGGGGCTACGAGCAGTACTTC. Its protein is CASSLGEGGYEQYF.

The chain couples TRBV5-1 to TRBJ2-7, with D possibly matching TRBD1 (5 bases). CDR1 and CDR2 from the germline V gene are SGHRS and YFSETQ. Trimming cost V 1 base and J 5 bases, with 13 bases left between them. This CDR3 region has 14 residues. The CDR3 region is CASSLYPGSNEQYF. The CDR3 bases are TGCGCCAGCAGCTTGTACCCAGGGTCGAACGAGCAGTACTTC.

This clone was counted only a few times. The V gene is TRBV27, the J gene TRBJ1-1; D gene uncertain. Germline V gene data show CDR1 as MNHEY and CDR2 as SMNVEV (reference sequence). The CDR3 contains 13 residues. V lost 6 bases and J lost 3, with 11 bases in between. CDR3 in amino acids: CASRPGSYTEAFF. CDR3 nucleotide sequence: TGTGCCAGCAGGCCGGGTTCCTACACTGAAGCTTTCTTT.

The chain uses TRBV5-3 and TRBJ2-1; D unclear. TRBV5-3 is an open reading frame, and its role is uncertain. The CDR3 spans 15 residues. Trimming removed 1 base at V and 1 base at J, with 9 bases between. For the CDR3, the DNA is TGTGCCAGAAGCTTGAAATGGCCTTCCTACAATGAGCAGTTCTTC. Translated, it gives CARSLKWPSYNEQFF.